These T cell receptor beta chains were read from a single sample in a study of shared clonotypes between healthy human individuals. Repertoires were generated with immunoSEQ multiplex PCR, while TCRdb's copy carries only in-frame clones and drops some. The sample shows under 1 million clones, approximately 96% of them seen only once. The specimen was naive CD8+ T cells sorted from blood. The receptors come from a young man in good health. Both conserved end residues are part of each CDR3. Fields, in order: CDR3 DNA, CDR3 protein, V gene, clone size, J gene, D gene. The D gene is left open where the match is weak. Not every row has a clone size; where given, it reads once, few, many or a size class.

CDR3nt: TGTGCCAGCAGTTACTCTCCGTTCACCGGGGAGCTGTTTTTT
CDR3aa: CASSYSPFTGELFF
v_gene: TRBV6-5
abundance: -
j_gene: TRBJ2-2
d_gene: -

CDR3nt: TGCGCCAGCAGTCTCGATCCGGGAACGGAGACCCAGTACTTC
CDR3aa: CASSLDPGTETQYF
v_gene: TRBV10-2
abundance: -
j_gene: TRBJ2-5
d_gene: -

CDR3nt: TGTGCCAGCAGCGAGACAGGGGGGTATGGCTACACCTTC
CDR3aa: CASSETGGYGYTF
v_gene: TRBV7-8
abundance: -
j_gene: TRBJ1-2
d_gene: TRBD1

CDR3nt: TGTGCCAGCAGTGATCGGGCCCTCTACGAGCAGTACTTC
CDR3aa: CASSDRALYEQYF
v_gene: TRBV2
abundance: -
j_gene: TRBJ2-7
d_gene: -

CDR3nt: TGTGCCAGCAGGTCAGGAAACGAAAAACTGTTTTTT
CDR3aa: CASRSGNEKLFF
v_gene: TRBV7-9
abundance: -
j_gene: TRBJ1-4
d_gene: -

CDR3nt: TGCAGCGTAGGCGGAAGCTCCTACAATGAGCAGTTCTTC
CDR3aa: CSVGGSSYNEQFF
v_gene: TRBV29-1
abundance: once
j_gene: TRBJ2-1
d_gene: -

CDR3nt: TGTGCCAGCAGCTTAGACCCCTTGGGGTTCAACTACGAGCAGTACTTC
CDR3aa: CASSLDPLGFNYEQYF
v_gene: TRBV11-2
abundance: -
j_gene: TRBJ2-7
d_gene: -

CDR3nt: TGTGCCATCAGTGATTCAGGGGTCAACTCTGAAGCTTTCTTT
CDR3aa: CAISDSGVNSEAFF
v_gene: TRBV10-3
abundance: -
j_gene: TRBJ1-1
d_gene: -

CDR3nt: TGTGCCCTCCGGGACAGACACACCGGGGAGCTGTTTTTT
CDR3aa: CALRDRHTGELFF
v_gene: TRBV21-1
abundance: -
j_gene: TRBJ2-2
d_gene: -

CDR3nt: TGCGCCAGCTTTCCAGGACAGGGGGCTTTGGCAAGCGGCTACACCTTC
CDR3aa: CASFPGQGALASGYTF
v_gene: TRBV5-1
abundance: -
j_gene: TRBJ1-2
d_gene: TRBD1

CDR3nt: TGTGCCAGCAGCTACGGACAGGCGCTGCGGGAGCTGTTTTTT
CDR3aa: CASSYGQALRELFF
v_gene: TRBV7-9
abundance: -
j_gene: TRBJ2-2
d_gene: TRBD1

CDR3nt: TGTGCCAGCAGCTTTTGGACTACTGGTGAGCAGTTCTTC
CDR3aa: CASSFWTTGEQFF
v_gene: TRBV5-6
abundance: -
j_gene: TRBJ2-1
d_gene: -

CDR3nt: TGTGCCAGCAGCGCTGGGGGACGCGGGGAGGAGCAGTACTTC
CDR3aa: CASSAGGRGEEQYF
v_gene: TRBV9
abundance: -
j_gene: TRBJ2-7
d_gene: -

CDR3nt: TGCGCCAGCAGCTTGGAGGTGGAGTCCGATGAGCAGTTCTTC
CDR3aa: CASSLEVESDEQFF
v_gene: TRBV5-1
abundance: -
j_gene: TRBJ2-1
d_gene: -

CDR3nt: TGCGCCAGCAGCTTCGGCGGGAGTACCTACGAGCAGTACTTC
CDR3aa: CASSFGGSTYEQYF
v_gene: TRBV5-1
abundance: -
j_gene: TRBJ2-7
d_gene: TRBD2

CDR3nt: TGTGCCAGCAGCTCGCCCAGACAGGGTGGATTCCACGAGCAGTACTTC
CDR3aa: CASSSPRQGGFHEQYF
v_gene: TRBV7-9
abundance: -
j_gene: TRBJ2-7
d_gene: TRBD1

CDR3nt: TGCGCCAGCAGCGGTACAGCGGGAGAGATATACAATGAGCAGTTCTTC
CDR3aa: CASSGTAGEIYNEQFF
v_gene: TRBV10-2
abundance: once
j_gene: TRBJ2-1
d_gene: TRBD2

CDR3nt: TGTGCCAGCTCACCTAGCGGGACCCCTTCCTACGAGCAGTACTTC
CDR3aa: CASSPSGTPSYEQYF
v_gene: TRBV27
abundance: -
j_gene: TRBJ2-7
d_gene: TRBD2

CDR3nt: TGTGCCAGCAGCCTCGGTGGAAACCCCTACAATGAGCAGTTCTTC
CDR3aa: CASSLGGNPYNEQFF
v_gene: TRBV5-6
abundance: -
j_gene: TRBJ2-1
d_gene: -

CDR3nt: TGTGCCAGCAGAGACACCGGGGAGCTGTTTTTT
CDR3aa: CASRDTGELFF
v_gene: TRBV28
abundance: -
j_gene: TRBJ2-2
d_gene: -

CDR3nt: TGCGCCAGCAGCCAAGACGGGACTCGAGATACGCAGTATTTT
CDR3aa: CASSQDGTRDTQYF
v_gene: TRBV4-3
abundance: -
j_gene: TRBJ2-3
d_gene: -

CDR3nt: TGTGCCACCACGAACACCGGGGAGCTGTTTTTT
CDR3aa: CATTNTGELFF
v_gene: TRBV27
abundance: -
j_gene: TRBJ2-2
d_gene: -

CDR3nt: TGCGCCAGCGAGCCAGGACTGGACATCTACAATGAGCAGTTCTTC
CDR3aa: CASEPGLDIYNEQFF
v_gene: TRBV10-2
abundance: -
j_gene: TRBJ2-1
d_gene: -

CDR3nt: TGTGCCAGCAGCTTAAGGGATGGCTACACCTTC
CDR3aa: CASSLRDGYTF
v_gene: TRBV7-9
abundance: once
j_gene: TRBJ1-2
d_gene: -

CDR3nt: TGTGCCAGCAGTGACCACCAAGAGACCCAGTACTTC
CDR3aa: CASSDHQETQYF
v_gene: TRBV27
abundance: once
j_gene: TRBJ2-5
d_gene: -

CDR3nt: TGTGCCAGCAGTTTGGGTCTCGGGAATGGCTACACCTTC
CDR3aa: CASSLGLGNGYTF
v_gene: TRBV27
abundance: -
j_gene: TRBJ1-2
d_gene: -

CDR3nt: TGTGCCAGCAGGCAGGGTGGGGTCAATCAGCCCCAGCATTTT
CDR3aa: CASRQGGVNQPQHF
v_gene: TRBV27
abundance: -
j_gene: TRBJ1-5
d_gene: -

CDR3nt: TGTGCCAGCTCACCGAGTTCACCGGGCTACGAGCAGTACTTC
CDR3aa: CASSPSSPGYEQYF
v_gene: TRBV18
abundance: -
j_gene: TRBJ2-7
d_gene: -

CDR3nt: TGTGCCAGCAGCTTAGGGCTGGGGGGCGAGCAGTACTTC
CDR3aa: CASSLGLGGEQYF
v_gene: TRBV7-9
abundance: -
j_gene: TRBJ2-7
d_gene: -

CDR3nt: TGTGCCACCGTAACTGGGGCGGGAAACACCATATATTTT
CDR3aa: CATVTGAGNTIYF
v_gene: TRBV2
abundance: -
j_gene: TRBJ1-3
d_gene: -

CDR3nt: TGTGCCAGCAGCGTAGGGGAGGGGAGCACAGATACGCAGTATTTT
CDR3aa: CASSVGEGSTDTQYF
v_gene: TRBV9
abundance: -
j_gene: TRBJ2-3
d_gene: TRBD2

CDR3nt: TGTGCCAGCAGTTTCTATGGCACAGATACGCAGTATTTT
CDR3aa: CASSFYGTDTQYF
v_gene: TRBV27
abundance: -
j_gene: TRBJ2-3
d_gene: -

CDR3nt: TGCGCCAGCAGCCCGCAGGGTTCTGGAAACACCATATATTTT
CDR3aa: CASSPQGSGNTIYF
v_gene: TRBV4-1
abundance: -
j_gene: TRBJ1-3
d_gene: -

CDR3nt: TGTGCCAGCAGCCCCGGGACTAGCGCCGACAATGAGCAGTTCTTC
CDR3aa: CASSPGTSADNEQFF
v_gene: TRBV2
abundance: -
j_gene: TRBJ2-1
d_gene: TRBD2

CDR3nt: TGTGCCAGCAGCCATGGACACGAGCAGTACTTC
CDR3aa: CASSHGHEQYF
v_gene: TRBV11-2
abundance: -
j_gene: TRBJ2-7
d_gene: -

CDR3nt: TGTGCCAGCAGCTTACGAATAGCGGGAAACACCGGGGAGCTGCTTTTT
CDR3aa: CASSLRIAGNTGELLF
v_gene: TRBV7-8
abundance: few
j_gene: TRBJ2-2
d_gene: TRBD2

CDR3nt: TGCAGCGTTACCTTGAGGGACAGGGGTGAGACCCAGTACTTC
CDR3aa: CSVTLRDRGETQYF
v_gene: TRBV29-1
abundance: -
j_gene: TRBJ2-5
d_gene: TRBD1

CDR3nt: TGTGCCAGCACCGAGGGGGGCACAGATACGCAGTATTTT
CDR3aa: CASTEGGTDTQYF
v_gene: TRBV7-9
abundance: -
j_gene: TRBJ2-3
d_gene: -

CDR3nt: TGTGCTAGCAGCTTATCGCGGTCCTACAATGAGCAGTTCTTC
CDR3aa: CASSLSRSYNEQFF
v_gene: TRBV7-7
abundance: -
j_gene: TRBJ2-1
d_gene: -

CDR3nt: TGTGCCAGCAGTTTATTCAACCCTCTTAGCGGAGCACCCCACAATGAGCAGTTCTTC
CDR3aa: CASSLFNPLSGAPHNEQFF
v_gene: TRBV27
abundance: -
j_gene: TRBJ2-1
d_gene: -

CDR3nt: TGTGCCAGCAGTTTCCTAGACAGGGGGCGTGAGGAGACCCAGTACTTC
CDR3aa: CASSFLDRGREETQYF
v_gene: TRBV27
abundance: -
j_gene: TRBJ2-5
d_gene: TRBD1

CDR3nt: TGTGCCAGCAGTTACCCCGGACGTGCAGATACGCAGTATTTT
CDR3aa: CASSYPGRADTQYF
v_gene: TRBV6-5
abundance: -
j_gene: TRBJ2-3
d_gene: -

CDR3nt: TGCAGCGTTGAGGGGTGGACAGGAGAGACCCAGTACTTC
CDR3aa: CSVEGWTGETQYF
v_gene: TRBV29-1
abundance: -
j_gene: TRBJ2-5
d_gene: TRBD1